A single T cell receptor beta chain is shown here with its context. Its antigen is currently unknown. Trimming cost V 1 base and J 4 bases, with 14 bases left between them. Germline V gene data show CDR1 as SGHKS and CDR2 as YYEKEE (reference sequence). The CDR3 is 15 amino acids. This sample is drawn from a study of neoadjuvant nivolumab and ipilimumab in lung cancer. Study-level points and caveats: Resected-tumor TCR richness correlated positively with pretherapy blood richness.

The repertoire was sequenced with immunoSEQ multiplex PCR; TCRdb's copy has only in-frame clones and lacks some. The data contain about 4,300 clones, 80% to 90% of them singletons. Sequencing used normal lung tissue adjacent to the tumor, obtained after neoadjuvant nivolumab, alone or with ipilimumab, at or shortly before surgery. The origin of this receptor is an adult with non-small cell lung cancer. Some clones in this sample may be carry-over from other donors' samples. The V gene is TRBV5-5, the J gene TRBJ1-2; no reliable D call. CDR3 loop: CASSLTASQAYGYTF. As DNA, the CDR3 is TGTGCCAGCAGCTTGACGGCCAGCCAGGCCTATGGCTACACCTTC.